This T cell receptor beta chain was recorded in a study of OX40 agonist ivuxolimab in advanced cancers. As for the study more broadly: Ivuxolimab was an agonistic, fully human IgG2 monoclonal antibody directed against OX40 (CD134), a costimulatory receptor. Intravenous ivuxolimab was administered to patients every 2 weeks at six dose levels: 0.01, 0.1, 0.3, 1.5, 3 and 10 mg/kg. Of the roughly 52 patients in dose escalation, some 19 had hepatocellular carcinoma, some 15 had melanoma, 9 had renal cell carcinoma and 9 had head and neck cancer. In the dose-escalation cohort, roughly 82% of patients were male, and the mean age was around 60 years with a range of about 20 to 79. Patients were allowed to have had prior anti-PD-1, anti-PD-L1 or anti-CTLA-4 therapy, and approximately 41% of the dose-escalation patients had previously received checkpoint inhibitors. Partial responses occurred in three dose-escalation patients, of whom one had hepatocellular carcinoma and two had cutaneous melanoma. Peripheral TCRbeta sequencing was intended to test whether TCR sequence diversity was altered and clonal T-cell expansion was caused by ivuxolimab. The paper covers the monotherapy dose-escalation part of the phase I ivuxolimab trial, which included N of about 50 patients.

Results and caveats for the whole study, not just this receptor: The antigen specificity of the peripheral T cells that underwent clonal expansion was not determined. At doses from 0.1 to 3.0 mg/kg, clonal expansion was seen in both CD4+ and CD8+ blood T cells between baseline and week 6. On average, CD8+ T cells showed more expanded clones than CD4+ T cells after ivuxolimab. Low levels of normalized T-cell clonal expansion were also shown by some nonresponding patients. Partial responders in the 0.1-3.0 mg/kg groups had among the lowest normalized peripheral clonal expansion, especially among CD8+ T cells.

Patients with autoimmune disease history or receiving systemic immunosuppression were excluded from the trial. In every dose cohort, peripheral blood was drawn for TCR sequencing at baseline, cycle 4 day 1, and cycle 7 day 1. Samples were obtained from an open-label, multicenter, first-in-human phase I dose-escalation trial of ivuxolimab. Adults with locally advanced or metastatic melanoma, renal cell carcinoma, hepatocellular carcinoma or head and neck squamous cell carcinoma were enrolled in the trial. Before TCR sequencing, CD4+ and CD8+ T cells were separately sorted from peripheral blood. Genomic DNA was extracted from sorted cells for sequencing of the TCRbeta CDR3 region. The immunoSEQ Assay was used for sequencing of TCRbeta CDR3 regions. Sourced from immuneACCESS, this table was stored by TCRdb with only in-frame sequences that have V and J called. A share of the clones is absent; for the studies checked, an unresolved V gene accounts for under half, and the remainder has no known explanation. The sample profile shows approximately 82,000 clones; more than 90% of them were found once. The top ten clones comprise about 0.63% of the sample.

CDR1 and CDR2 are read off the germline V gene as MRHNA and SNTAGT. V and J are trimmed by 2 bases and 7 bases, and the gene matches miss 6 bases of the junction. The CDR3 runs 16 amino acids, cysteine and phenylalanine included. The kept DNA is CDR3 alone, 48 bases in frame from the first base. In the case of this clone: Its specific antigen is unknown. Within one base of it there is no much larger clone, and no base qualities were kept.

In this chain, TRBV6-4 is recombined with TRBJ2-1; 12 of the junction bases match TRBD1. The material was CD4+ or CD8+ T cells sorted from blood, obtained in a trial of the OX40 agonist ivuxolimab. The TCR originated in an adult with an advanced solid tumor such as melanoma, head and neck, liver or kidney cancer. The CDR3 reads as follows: CASSDAGQGAINEQFF. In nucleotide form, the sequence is TGTGCCAGCAGTGACGCGGGACAGGGGGCAATAAATGAGCAGTTCTTC.